Below, one T cell receptor (beta chain) is given with its context. Its specificity is not known. Germline loops: CDR1 MDHEN, CDR2 SYDVKM. This CDR3 has 15 amino acids. V dropped 1 base and J dropped 3; count of bases not matched to a gene: 5. Some clones are missing from TCRdb's copy, which holds only in-frame ones; the method was immunoSEQ multiplex PCR. The data hold roughly 550,000 clones, with roughly 96% observed a single time. The data were taken from a study of shared clonotypes between healthy human individuals. Study results and limitations: It was observed that roughly 5.1% of naive CD4 clonotypes were shared across four donors.

CD8 cells classed as naive were CD45RO-negative and positively selected for CCR7, excluding terminally differentiated effector memory CD45RA+ cells. The sequenced sample consisted of naive CD8+ T cells sorted from blood. V usage is TRBV28 and J usage is TRBJ2-7, with 8 bases fitting TRBD2. This TCR was recovered from a woman aged 30 to 39 in good health. CDR3 region: CASSLSSGLGYEQYF. For the CDR3, the DNA is TGTGCCAGCAGTTTATCATCGGGACTAGGCTACGAGCAGTACTTC. Combining the CDR3 with reference TRBV28 and TRBJ2-7 gives the whole variable domain DVKVTQSSRYLVKRTGEKVFLECVQDMDHENMFWYRQDPGLGLRLIYFSYDVKMKEKGDIPEGYSVSREKKERFSLILESASTNQTSMYLCASSLSSGLGYEQYFGPGTRLTVT.